The T cell receptor beta chain under discussion was sequenced for a study of human T cells and chemical hapten exposure. Time point denoted: patch test 1, 2 weeks after DPC sensitization. Treatment described: therapeutic diphenylcyclopropenone sensitization with weekly scalp DPC. Library preparation tagged each individual cDNA molecule with a unique molecular identifier. MiXCR, applied by TCRdb to the RACE reads, yields one record per CDR3 protein. This table holds around 300,000 distinct CDR3 sequences, about 7% found once. The receptor's source is a woman aged 18 to 35 with alopecia areata. Some clones in this sample may be carry-over from other donors' samples. The sequenced sample was whole blood, obtained in connection with sensitization to the hapten diphenylcyclopropenone (DPC).

The CDR3 bases are TGTGCCAGCAGTGACAGCGATACGCAGTATTTT. Protein: CASSDSDTQYF. The V and J genes are TRBV2 and TRBJ2-3; no reliable D call. Trimming removed 3 bases at V and 6 bases at J, with 4 bases between. The length of the CDR3 is 11 residues. Germline loops: CDR1 SNHLY, CDR2 FYNNEI. Looking up the rest from reference TRBV2 and TRBJ2-3 gives the full variable domain: EPEVTQTPSHQVTQMGQEVILRCVPISNHLYFYWYRQILGQKVEFLVSFYNNEISEKSEIFDDQFSVERPDGSNFTLKIRSTKLEDSAMYFCASSDSDTQYFGPGTRLTVL.